The present T cell receptor beta chain was sequenced within a study of T cell repertoires in cytomegalovirus infection. General study results and limits: Identification of carriers of CMV plus the relevant HLA was achieved through cumulative public TCR beta family frequency. HLA-C-restricted CMV-specific TCR beta clonotypes were dominant in the ex vivo response.

MiXCR, applied by TCRdb to the reads, yields one record per CDR3 protein. This sample has roughly 100,000 distinct CDR3 sequences, with approximately 45% found just once. Germline V gene sequence: CDR1 MGHRA, CDR2 YSYEKL. The CDR3 has 17 amino acids. The junction had 11 bases not matched to a gene; V was cut back by 8 bases and J by 0 bases. This clonotype was seen a handful of times. Its target is not known. Source: CD8+ T cells from cultured PBMCs, taken from culture after CMV antigen stimulation. This rearrangement joins TRBV4-1 to TRBJ2-3; TRBD2 matches at 10 bases. The clonotype was recovered from a human donor in good health (CMV status not recorded). Some clones in this sample may be carry-over from other donors' samples. CDR3: CASQDLSGGLSTDTQYF. CDR3 nucleotide sequence: TGCGCCAGCCAAGATCTTAGCGGGGGGCTTAGCACAGATACGCAGTATTTT.